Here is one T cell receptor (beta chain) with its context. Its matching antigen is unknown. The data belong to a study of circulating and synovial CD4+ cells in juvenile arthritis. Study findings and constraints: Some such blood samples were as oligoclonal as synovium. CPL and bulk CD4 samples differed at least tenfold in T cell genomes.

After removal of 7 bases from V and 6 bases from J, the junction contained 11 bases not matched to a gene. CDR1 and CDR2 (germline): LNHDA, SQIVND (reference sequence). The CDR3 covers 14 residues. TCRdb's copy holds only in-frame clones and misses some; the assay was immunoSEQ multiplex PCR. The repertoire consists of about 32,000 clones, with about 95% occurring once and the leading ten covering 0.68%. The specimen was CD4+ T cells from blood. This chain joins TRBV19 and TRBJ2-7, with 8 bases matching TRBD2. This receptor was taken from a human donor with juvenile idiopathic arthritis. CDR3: CASTAGGPAGEQYF. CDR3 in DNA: TGTGCCAGTACCGCGGGGGGTCCCGCCGGCGAGCAGTACTTC. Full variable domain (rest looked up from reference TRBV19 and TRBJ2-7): DGGITQSPKYLFRKEGQNVTLSCEQNLNHDAMYWYRQDPGQGLRLIYYSQIVNDFQKGDIAEGYSVSREKKESFPLTVTSAQKNPTAFYLCASTAGGPAGEQYFGPGTRLTVT.